The clone carrying this T cell receptor beta chain has ten or more counts. TCR beta CDR3 sequences were amplified from RNA transcripts. During a first-round RT-PCR of the TCR CDR3, the HTBI primer set was used. Each CDR3 protein gets one entry after TCRdb re-called the multiplex PCR reads with MiXCR. The sample yields some 360,000 distinct CDR3 sequences, around a sixth seen once. The data were taken from a study of T cells in Graves' hyperthyroidism and ophthalmopathy. Germline V gene lookup returns CDR1 KGHSH and CDR2 LQKENI. This CDR3 contains 13 residues. With 2 bases removed from V and 9 bases from J, the gap between germline ends came to 10 bases.

The sample taken for sequencing was blood. The receptor was derived from a woman aged 40 to 50 with Graves' ophthalmopathy. The chain uses TRBV18 and TRBJ2-2; D uncertain. In DNA, the CDR3 is TGTGCCAGCTCACCAAGTGAGGACCGGGAGCTGTTTTTT. Translated, it gives CASSPSEDRELFF.